The 2 T cell receptor beta chains below all came from one sample that was sequenced in a study of identical twins' blood T cells. TCRdb used MiXCR to reprocess the 5' RACE reads, holding one entry per CDR3 protein. The sample includes around 380,000 distinct CDR3 sequences, 28% of them seen just once. The specimen was PBMCs. Receptors were obtained from a woman aged 18-55 years in good health.

The chain employs TRBV5-1 and TRBJ1-5, with 8 bases that match TRBD1. From germline, CDR1 is SGHRS and CDR2 YFSETQ. The CDR3 is made up of 14 amino acids. Trimming cost V 5 bases and J 7 bases; bases outside gene matches: 8. This chain's CDR3 is CASRPDREGQPQHF. Here the CDR3 DNA reads TGCGCCAGCAGGCCGGACAGGGAAGGACAGCCCCAGCATTTT.

As regards this clonotype: A junction end diverges from the germline sequence, so it may reflect a read error. The chain links TRBV6-5 to TRBJ2-1; unclear D gene. Germline loops: CDR1 MNHEY, CDR2 SVGAGI. CDR3 length: 13 residues. The CDR3 here is CACRMAEDNEQFF. The DNA of the CDR3 is TGTGCCTGCAGAATGGCGGAAGACAATGAGCAGTTCTTC.